What follows describes a single T cell receptor (beta chain). Its antigen is currently unknown. V was cut by 7 bases and J by 2 bases, with 12 bases left in between. The CDR3 extends over 14 amino acids. Germline CDR1 MDHEN, CDR2 SYDVKM. Sequencing of TCR beta, carried out with a high-throughput approach, was applied to CD8+ and CD4+ T cells from the blood. RNA in amounts of about 0.45 to 1 ug was reverse transcribed with random hexamers. The TCR beta CDR3 was amplified by immunoSEQ multiplex PCR across 54 Vbeta, 13 Jbeta. One entry per CDR3 protein results from TCRdb running MiXCR on the immunoSEQ multiplex PCR reads. The sample has approximately 150,000 distinct CDR3 sequences; over 85% are singletons. This entry comes from a study of CD8 T cells in Susac syndrome. Study results and caveats: The study acknowledged a relatively small number of individuals in its TCR sequencing and HLA analysis.

The specimen was CD4+ T cells from PBMCs. The sequence derives from a human donor with multiple sclerosis. This chain uses TRBV28 with TRBJ1-5, with D possibly TRBD1 on 5 matching bases. The CDR3 nucleotides read TGTGCCAGCACCACGGGAGGGGGCAATCAGCCCCAGCATTTT. Its protein is CASTTGGGNQPQHF.